These 8 T cell receptor beta chains came from one sample sequenced in a study of T cells in localized non-small cell lung cancer. Profiling relied on immunoSEQ multiplex PCR, and the TCRdb table lists in-frame clones only, not all of them. The table has roughly 30,000 clones, around nine tenths seen once; the top ten hold under 3%. The specimen comprised peripheral blood, sampled before any cancer treatment. The receptors derive from an older female donor with stage I lung adenocarcinoma.

In DNA form, the CDR3 reads TGCGCCAGCAGCTTGCCTAGCGCGAGGGCCCAGTACTTC. Its protein is CASSLPSARAQYF. The chain has TRBV5-1 and TRBJ2-5; D is possibly TRBD2 (6 bases). The germline gives CDR1 SGHRS, CDR2 YFSETQ. CDR3 length: 13 residues. V dropped 1 base and J dropped 9 bases, with 13 bases sitting between them.

The chain is built from TRBV28 and TRBJ1-2, with 10 positions matching TRBD1. Germline assignment: CDR1 MDHEN and CDR2 SYDVKM. The trim removed 4 bases at V and 6 bases at J, leaving 2 bases unmatched. CDR3 length equals 13 residues. The CDR3 bases are TGTGCCAGCAGTTCAGGGACAGGGGATGGCTACACCTTC. Translating it yields CASSSGTGDGYTF.

The chain carries TRBV11-3 and TRBJ1-4, with 7 bases lining up with TRBD1. V shed 5 bases, J shed 3 bases, and the junction held 6 bases outside the gene matches. The CDR3 totals 15 residues. Germline assignment: CDR1 SGHNT and CDR2 YENEEA. The CDR3 sequence: CASSPGDSSNEKLFF. The CDR3 DNA sequence: TGTGCCAGCAGCCCGGGGGACAGCTCTAATGAAAAACTGTTTTTT.

V usage is TRBV7-2 and J usage is TRBJ1-5, with 9 bases matching TRBD1. The trim removed 5 bases at V and 6 bases at J, leaving 5 bases unmatched. CDR3 length equals 14 residues. CDR1 is SGHTA and CDR2 is FQGNSA in the germline V gene. This CDR3 is CASSRQGGSQPQHF. The CDR3, as DNA: TGTGCCAGCAGCCGACAGGGGGGTTCTCAGCCCCAGCATTTT.

The rearrangement links TRBV29-1 to TRBJ2-3; no clear D gene. This CDR3 comprises 10 residues. Germline V gives CDR1 SQVTM, CDR2 ANQGSEA. V gave up 7 bases and J gave up 2 bases, with 4 bases separating them. The CDR3: CSEYTDTQYF. The CDR3 bases are TGCAGCGAATACACAGATACGCAGTATTTT.

J is TRBJ1-4 and V is TRBV5-1; TRBD1 matches 11 bases. V was pared by 4 bases and J by 7 bases, with 15 bases of the junction left unmatched. The germline CDR1 and CDR2 sequences are SGHRS and YFSETQ. The CDR3 consists of 18 residues. CDR3: CASSVRTGGAVVGEKLFF. The CDR3 nucleotides read TGCGCCAGCAGCGTCCGGACAGGGGGCGCGGTGGTTGGTGAAAAACTGTTTTTT.

This clone was seen only a few times. V gene TRBV6-4 combines with J gene TRBJ2-3; 8 bases align to TRBD2. The CDR3 spans 15 residues. Germline-derived CDR1 and CDR2 are MRHNA and SNTAGT. V lost 2 bases, J lost 0 bases, and 1 base stayed unmatched. The CDR3 DNA reads TGTGCCAGCAGTGACGCTAGCGGGAGCACAGATACGCAGTATTTT. As protein: CASSDASGSTDTQYF.

J is TRBJ2-1 and V is TRBV6-4; 10 bases match TRBD2. This CDR3 has 16 residues. Germline CDR1 MRHNA, CDR2 SNTAGT. Trimming removed 2 bases from V and 9 bases from J; junction bases left unmatched: 10. The CDR3 coding sequence is TGTGCCAGCAGTGACGAATGGACTAGCGGATCAAGTGAGCAGTTCTTC. As protein: CASSDEWTSGSSEQFF.